The 9 T cell receptor beta chains reported below all come from one sample, sequenced in a study of healthy donors' naive CD4 and CD8 T cells. TCR libraries were built from about 500 ng of total RNA by linear amplification. MiXCR was run by TCRdb on the reads, yielding one entry per CDR3 protein. The table has approximately 180,000 distinct CDR3 sequences, 74% seen once. Sequenced material: naive CD4+ and CD8+ T cells sorted from blood, pooled from several donors. The receptors originated from a pool of human donors in good health; the sample pools cells from several healthy donors.

This clonotype turned up a few times. The chain carries TRBV29-1 and TRBJ2-7; TRBD2 aligns across 13 bases. Germline trimming cut 4 bases from V and 6 bases from J; bases unmatched to any gene: 6. Germline CDR1 and CDR2: SQVTM and ANQGSEA. This CDR3 has 14 residues. The CDR3 here is CSVAGGLAGTEQYF. CDR3 sequence (DNA): TGCAGCGTTGCAGGGGGACTAGCGGGAACCGAGCAGTACTTC.

The V gene is TRBV29-1, the J gene TRBJ1-1; D is unclear. The CDR3 runs to 12 residues. The V end was cut by 7 bases, the J end by 3 bases, with 12 bases between. CDR1 and CDR2 from the germline V gene are SQVTM and ANQGSEA. The CDR3 nucleotides read TGCAGCGGTCGGGGATCGGACACTGAAGCTTTCTTT. Amino acid sequence: CSGRGSDTEAFF. Complete variable domain (other parts from reference TRBV29-1 and TRBJ1-1): SAVISQKPSRDICQRGTSLTIQCQVDSQVTMMFWYRQQPGQSLTLIATANQGSEATYESGFVIDKFPISRPNLTFSTLTVSNMSPEDSSIYLCSGRGSDTEAFFGQGTRLTVV.

The CDR3 bases are TGCAGCGTACGTCCTCGGTTCGGCTATGGCTACACCTTC. It encodes CSVRPRFGYGYTF. The rearrangement joins TRBV29-1 to TRBJ1-2; no clear D. CDR1 SQVTM and CDR2 ANQGSEA come from the germline V gene. CDR3 size: 13 residues. The ends were cut back, 6 bases at V and 4 bases at J, with 15 bases in the middle.

This clonotype was seen once. V gene TRBV6-6 combines with J gene TRBJ2-1; 11 bases line up with TRBD2. From germline, CDR1 is MNHNY and CDR2 SVGAGI (reference sequence). V lost 0 bases to trimming and J lost 8 bases; unmatched junction nucleotides: 6. The CDR3 length is 16 residues. CDR3 DNA sequence: TGTGCCAGCAGTTACTCTCTAGCGGGAGGCTGGGATGAGCAGTTCTTC. This translates into CASSYSLAGGWDEQFF.

CDR3 protein: CASSYGLSYGYTF. CDR3 DNA: TGTGCCAGCAGTTATGGGCTCAGCTATGGCTACACCTTC. The chain recombines TRBV6-5 with TRBJ1-2; D ambiguous. This CDR3 comprises 13 residues. In germline, CDR1 is MNHEY, CDR2 SVGAGI. Trimming took off 3 bases at V and 4 bases at J, with 9 bases between the two ends.

The rearrangement joins TRBV6-5 to TRBJ1-5, with 8 nucleotides matching TRBD1. The CDR3 is 14 residues long. V lost 9 bases and J lost 6; bases outside the gene matches: 10. Germline V gene sequence: CDR1 MNHEY, CDR2 SVGAGI. CDR3 residues: CASNRDRSGQPQHF. Here the CDR3 DNA reads TGTGCCAGTAACAGGGACAGGTCGGGTCAGCCCCAGCATTTT.

This chain connects TRBV12-3 or TRBV12-4 to TRBJ2-1, with 7 bases aligning to TRBD2. The CDR3 length is 15 residues. The junction had 11 bases not matched to a gene; V was cut back by 6 bases and J by 6 bases. The CDR3 is CASSIGGGPPNEQFF. CDR3 nucleotides: TGTGCCAGCAGCATCGGGGGAGGGCCTCCCAATGAGCAGTTCTTC.

The gene calls are TRBV27 and TRBJ2-7; D is unclear. The CDR3 extends over 15 amino acids. V was trimmed by 3 bases and J by 3 bases, leaving 15 bases between them. Germline assignment: CDR1 MNHEY and CDR2 SMNVEV (reference sequence). The DNA of the CDR3 is TGTGCCAGCAGTTTTAACCCAGGAGCATTCTACGAGCAGTACTTC. Amino acids: CASSFNPGAFYEQYF.

The rearrangement links TRBV15 to TRBJ2-3; perhaps TRBD2 as D (6 bases). Germline V gene sequence: CDR1 LNHNV, CDR2 YYDKDF (reference sequence). V was clipped by 0 bases and J by 4 bases, with 8 bases between them. The CDR3 totals 14 residues. This CDR3 reads CATSRDPGADTQYF. CDR3 sequence (DNA): TGTGCCACCAGCAGAGATCCGGGGGCAGATACGCAGTATTTT. The variable domain in full, with the rest retrieved from reference TRBV15 and TRBJ2-3, is DAMVIQNPRYQVTQFGKPVTLSCSQTLNHNVMYWYQQKSSQAPKLLFHYYDKDFNNEADTPDNFQSRRPNTSFCFLDIRSPGLGDTAMYLCATSRDPGADTQYFGPGTRLTVL.